Sequencing of this T cell receptor beta chain was carried out in a study of cytomegalovirus exposure and HLA in healthy donors. The wider study: The 120 or so validation repertoires used the same platform as the roughly 670 first-cohort repertoires, a later analysis reported. Findings and limits, study-wide: Most TCR sequences showed up rarely, but some public TCRs showed up in many donors. The finding came from a later analysis; first-cohort TCR clusters tended to co-occur in the 120 or so validation repertoires.

The donors were in the approximately 120-subject validation cohort; that cohort was separate from the approximately 670-subject first cohort. CDR3 length equals 13 residues. Germline lookup yields CDR1 SGHRS and CDR2 YFSETQ. The germline V and J ends were trimmed by 6 bases and 4 bases, with 8 bases remaining between them. Comments on this clone: The antigen is unknown.

Profiled with immunoSEQ multiplex PCR; TCRdb holds only in-frame clones, not every one. The sample has 50,000 or so clones, over 85% seen once. The chain recombines TRBV5-1 with TRBJ2-6; a possible D gene is TRBD2 (6 bases). Material: PBMCs. This TCR was sampled from a woman between 18 and 29 years old in good health and CMV-seropositive. CDR3 sequence: CASKEGGANVLTF. In DNA, the CDR3 is TGCGCCAGCAAGGAGGGGGGGGCCAACGTCCTGACTTTC.